Presented here are 28 T cell receptor beta chains from one specimen sequenced in a study of blood T cell repertoires in COVID-19. Using immunoSEQ multiplex PCR, the repertoire was profiled, and TCRdb retains in-frame clones only, with some absent. This table holds some 190,000 clones, around 83% found once. Sequencing input: peripheral blood. These receptors originate from a woman aged 60-70 years with acute or convalescent COVID-19.

The chain couples TRBV6-1 to TRBJ1-2; no definite D call. This CDR3 is built from 14 residues. CDR1 and CDR2 from the germline V gene are MNHNS and SASEGT. V gave up 3 bases and J gave up 4 bases, with 12 bases separating them. The CDR3 loop is CASSEGRQIYGYTF. In DNA, the CDR3 is TGTGCCAGCAGTGAGGGCAGGCAGATCTATGGCTACACCTTC.

This chain joins TRBV19 and TRBJ1-5; 8 nucleotides match TRBD1. CDR3 length: 13 amino acids. V lost 11 bases, J lost 2 bases, and 5 bases stayed unmatched. CDR1 is LNHDA, CDR2 SQIVND, per germline (reference sequence). This CDR3 reads CASTGDRNQPQHF. CDR3 nucleotides: TGTGCCTCGACAGGGGATCGCAATCAGCCCCAGCATTTT.

This sequence joins TRBV5-4 and TRBJ2-5; 9 bases line up with TRBD2. CDR3 length: 17 residues. Germline V gives CDR1 SGHNT, CDR2 YYREEE (reference sequence). V dropped 3 bases and J dropped 3; count of bases not matched to a gene: 12. Written as DNA, the CDR3 is TGTGCCAGCAGCTCGAAAACCTCTAGCGGGATAAAAGAGACCCAGTACTTC. Encoded protein: CASSSKTSSGIKETQYF.

The chain joins TRBV18 to TRBJ1-1; D gene uncertain. This CDR3 has 11 amino acids. With 3 bases removed from V and 3 bases from J, the gap between germline ends came to 2 bases. The germline V gene encodes CDR1 KGHSH and CDR2 LQKENI. The CDR3: CASSPDTEAFF. The CDR3, as DNA: TGTGCCAGCTCACCCGACACTGAAGCTTTCTTT.

The rearrangement joins TRBV28 to TRBJ1-2, with 8 bases aligning to TRBD1. The V segment lost 1 base and the J segment 6 bases; nucleotides outside the gene matches: 4. This CDR3 is built from 14 residues. The V gene's germline CDR1 is MDHEN and CDR2 SYDVKM. The chain's CDR3 is CASSLLQGGDGYTF. The CDR3 DNA reads as TGTGCCAGCAGTTTATTACAGGGGGGAGATGGCTACACCTTC.

CDR3 protein: CASSESDHTDTQYF. In DNA form, the CDR3 reads TGTGCCAGCAGCGAATCAGATCACACAGATACGCAGTATTTT. The J gene is TRBJ2-3, the V gene TRBV9, with D unclear. V was pared by 3 bases and J by 2 bases, with 10 bases between. Germline-derived CDR1 and CDR2 are SGDLS and YYNGEE. This CDR3 spans 14 amino acids.

This clone was seen a single time. The genes are TRBV10-3 and TRBJ1-4; D may be TRBD1 (6 bases). The CDR3 consists of 15 residues. Trimming cost V 2 bases and J 7 bases, with 14 bases left between them. Germline V lookup: CDR1 ENHRY, CDR2 SYGVKD. The CDR3 is CAISEGPGQSEKLFF. The CDR3 region has the DNA TGTGCCATCAGTGAGGGGCCGGGACAAAGTGAAAAACTGTTTTTT.

This clone was seen more than once but under ten times. CDR3 nucleotides: TGTGCCAGCAGCCAACCCTTCTCCGGACAGGGTGGCTACACCTTC. It translates to CASSQPFSGQGGYTF. The chain employs TRBV3-1 (or the pseudogene TRBV3-2) and TRBJ1-2; the match to TRBD1 covers 8 bases. J was trimmed by 7 bases and V by 2 bases; bases with no gene match: 9. The germline gives CDR1 LGHDT, CDR2 YNNKEL (reference sequence). The CDR3 length is 15 residues.

The genes are TRBV6-5 and TRBJ1-3; the D gene is possibly TRBD1 (6 bases). CDR1 and CDR2 from the germline V gene are MNHEY and SVGAGI. The V and J ends lost 7 bases and 1 base respectively, with 11 bases between them. This CDR3 comprises 14 residues. The DNA for the CDR3 is TGTGCCAGCAACCTACAGGGATCTGGAAACACCATATATTTT. Its protein product is CASNLQGSGNTIYF.

The gene calls are TRBV18 and TRBJ1-1; D gene unclear. V gave up 3 bases and J gave up 1 base, with 6 bases separating them. The CDR3 is made up of 13 amino acids. CDR1 is KGHSH, CDR2 LQKENI, per germline. The DNA for the CDR3 is TGTGCCAGCTCACCTCCCCAGAACACTGAAGCTTTCTTT. It specifies CASSPPQNTEAFF.

The chain couples TRBV28 to TRBJ2-1, with TRBD2 matching 16 bases. The length of the CDR3 is 17 residues. Per the germline V gene, CDR1 is MDHEN and CDR2 is SYDVKM. Trimming removed 6 bases from V and 5 bases from J; junction bases left unmatched: 7. The CDR3 nucleotides read TGTGCCAGCAGGGGAGGGACTAGCGGGAGGGGCCACAATGAGCAGTTCTTC. Its protein is CASRGGTSGRGHNEQFF.

The chain employs TRBV6-5 and TRBJ1-2; 8 bases agree with TRBD1. Per the germline V gene, CDR1 is MNHEY and CDR2 is SVGAGI. The CDR3 runs to 15 residues. V dropped 2 bases and J dropped 4; count of bases not matched to a gene: 6. The CDR3, as DNA: TGTGCCAGCAGTTACCGACCCGGGACAGGCTATGGCTACACCTTC. It is translated as CASSYRPGTGYGYTF.

The table lists this clone with a count of one. J is TRBJ1-5 and V is TRBV7-8; D uncertain. The germline CDR1 and CDR2 sequences are SGHVS and FQNEAQ. This CDR3 has 14 amino acids. The V end was cut by 3 bases, the J end by 4 bases, with 10 bases between. The DNA for the CDR3 is TGTGCCAGCAGCTTTAATGGCCAGAATCAGCCCCAGCATTTT. Translating it yields CASSFNGQNQPQHF.

The count of this clone is one. The chain employs TRBV2 and TRBJ1-3, with D uncertain. Per germline, CDR1 SNHLY and CDR2 FYNNEI. The CDR3 runs to 14 residues. Trimming removed 3 bases at V and 0 bases at J, with 6 bases between. CDR3 sequence reads: CASSESRSGNTIYF. DNA for the CDR3: TGTGCCAGCAGTGAGTCCCGCTCTGGAAACACCATATATTTT. The whole variable domain, filled in from reference TRBV2 and TRBJ1-3, reads EPEVTQTPSHQVTQMGQEVILRCVPISNHLYFYWYRQILGQKVEFLVSFYNNEISEKSEIFDDQFSVERPDGSNFTLKIRSTKLEDSAMYFCASSESRSGNTIYFGEGSWLTVV.

This rearrangement joins TRBV3-1 (or the pseudogene TRBV3-2) to TRBJ1-1, with a weak D call TRBD1 (6 bases). V was cut by 4 bases and J by 6 bases, with 15 bases left in between. The CDR3 is made up of 14 amino acids. Germline lookup yields CDR1 LGHDT and CDR2 YNNKEL (reference sequence). In DNA form, the CDR3 reads TGTGCCAGCAGCCCCCCCGGACAGCTGTCTGAAGCTTTCTTT. Protein: CASSPPGQLSEAFF.

The count of this clone is one. The V gene is TRBV6-5, the J gene TRBJ2-1; TRBD2 agrees at 9 bases. The CDR3 sequence is 14 residues long. Trimming removed 5 bases from V and 6 bases from J; junction bases left unmatched: 5. The germline CDR1 and CDR2 sequences are MNHEY and SVGAGI. This chain's CDR3 is CASSLSGSLNEQFF. Here the CDR3 DNA reads TGTGCCAGCAGTCTTAGCGGGAGCCTCAATGAGCAGTTCTTC.

The V call is TRBV19, the J call TRBJ1-2; 9 positions agree with TRBD1. This CDR3 has 16 residues. V was pared by 3 bases and J by 6 bases, with 11 bases of the junction left unmatched. Germline loops: CDR1 LNHDA, CDR2 SQIVND (reference sequence). CDR3 coding DNA: TGTGCCAGTAGTATGACGGGGAACCGGGACAGGGATGGCTACACCTTC. This translates into CASSMTGNRDRDGYTF.

The DNA of the CDR3 is TGTGCCAGTAGTATAGTTGCCAGGGAAGTAGGGACTGAAGCTTTCTTT. It specifies CASSIVAREVGTEAFF. The gene calls are TRBV19 and TRBJ1-1; D is perhaps TRBD1 (5 bases). Deletions cut 1 base from V and 5 bases from J, with 17 bases between. This CDR3 has 16 amino acids. Germline CDR1 reads LNHDA; CDR2 reads SQIVND (reference sequence).

The rearrangement uses TRBV24-1 and TRBJ2-1, with D possibly TRBD2 on 6 matching bases. The CDR3 is made up of 13 amino acids. Trimming took off 12 bases at V and 5 bases at J, with 16 bases between the two ends. Germline loops: CDR1 KGHDR, CDR2 SFDVKD. The DNA of the CDR3 is TGTGCCGGAAGGCGGGATAGCGACAATGAGCAGTTCTTC. It encodes CAGRRDSDNEQFF.

The CDR3 loop reads CASSPRGPGNTIYF. The CDR3 DNA follows: TGTGCCAGCAGCCCCAGGGGGCCGGGAAACACCATATATTTT. The chain uses TRBV5-6 and TRBJ1-3, with TRBD1 matching 8 bases. The V gene end was trimmed by 4 bases and the J gene end by 4 bases; junction bases not matched to a gene: 4. CDR3 size: 14 residues. CDR1 SGHDT and CDR2 YYEEEE come from the germline V gene.

The CDR3 coding sequence is TGTGCCAGCAGCCAAGATCGCAGGGGGGTAACTAATGAAAAACTGTTTTTT. It specifies CASSQDRRGVTNEKLFF. V and J are TRBV3-1 (or the pseudogene TRBV3-2) and TRBJ1-4, with 7 bases matching TRBD1. V gave up 0 bases and J gave up 1 base; unmatched junction bases: 5. This CDR3 is built from 17 residues. In germline, CDR1 is LGHDT, CDR2 YNNKEL (reference sequence).

The V gene is TRBV7-3, the J gene TRBJ2-3, with 7 nucleotides matching TRBD2. The CDR3 totals 14 residues. Germline V lookup: CDR1 SGHTA, CDR2 FQGTGA. J was trimmed by 2 bases and V by 5 bases; bases with no gene match: 4. CDR3 loop: CASSKGLSTDTQYF. CDR3 DNA sequence: TGTGCCAGCAGCAAGGGACTATCCACAGATACGCAGTATTTT.

The V call is TRBV2, the J call TRBJ2-2; no firm D call. Trimming took off 6 bases at V and 3 bases at J, with 8 bases between the two ends. The CDR3 consists of 13 residues. Germline V CDR1 and CDR2: SNHLY, FYNNEI. CDR3 protein: CASSATYTGELFF. The DNA of the CDR3 is TGTGCCAGCAGCGCGACTTACACCGGGGAGCTGTTTTTT. The whole variable domain, remainder taken from reference TRBV2 and TRBJ2-2, is EPEVTQTPSHQVTQMGQEVILRCVPISNHLYFYWYRQILGQKVEFLVSFYNNEISEKSEIFDDQFSVERPDGSNFTLKIRSTKLEDSAMYFCASSATYTGELFFGEGSRLTVL.

This chain connects TRBV19 to TRBJ2-1, with TRBD1 identical over 11 bases. The trim removed 6 bases at V and 1 base at J, leaving 5 bases unmatched. The CDR3 length is 16 residues. The V gene's germline CDR1 is LNHDA and CDR2 SQIVND (reference sequence). The CDR3 DNA sequence: TGTGCCAGTAGCAAGGGGACAGGGGGATCCTACAATGAGCAGTTCTTC. It codes for CASSKGTGGSYNEQFF.

This clone has a handful of counts. The chain joins TRBV7-8 to TRBJ2-1, with D tentatively TRBD2 (6 bases). Germline V gene sequence: CDR1 SGHVS, CDR2 FQNEAQ. The CDR3 sequence is 15 residues long. V was clipped by 5 bases and J by 5 bases, with 16 bases between them. As DNA, the CDR3 is TGTGCCAGCAGCCGCGGGACTCTTGGTAACAATGAGCAGTTCTTC. Its protein is CASSRGTLGNNEQFF.

V usage is TRBV28 and J usage is TRBJ1-1; 10 bases match TRBD1. The CDR3 contains 11 residues. CDR1 and CDR2 from the germline V gene are MDHEN and SYDVKM. The junction had 2 bases not matched to a gene; V was cut back by 5 bases and J by 11 bases. The CDR3 is CASSDRGLAFF. The CDR3 nucleotides are TGTGCCAGCAGTGACAGGGGGCTGGCTTTCTTT.

This clone was seen a few times. The J gene is TRBJ1-2, the V gene TRBV10-2; D not resolved. Germline CDR1 is WSHSY and CDR2 is SAAADI. The CDR3 contains 14 residues. Trimming stripped 6 bases from V and 1 base from J, with 12 bases between. CDR3 residues: CASSQVLINYGYTF. CDR3 DNA: TGCGCCAGCAGCCAAGTACTGATTAACTATGGCTACACCTTC.

The chain has TRBV7-9 and TRBJ1-2; 8 nucleotides agree with TRBD1. From germline, CDR1 is SEHNR and CDR2 FQNEAQ (reference sequence). There are 15 residues in the CDR3. V gave up 5 bases and J gave up 4 bases; unmatched junction bases: 9. The CDR3 region is CASSPPGQVAYGYTF. Here the CDR3 DNA reads TGTGCCAGCAGCCCTCCGGGACAGGTTGCCTATGGCTACACCTTC.